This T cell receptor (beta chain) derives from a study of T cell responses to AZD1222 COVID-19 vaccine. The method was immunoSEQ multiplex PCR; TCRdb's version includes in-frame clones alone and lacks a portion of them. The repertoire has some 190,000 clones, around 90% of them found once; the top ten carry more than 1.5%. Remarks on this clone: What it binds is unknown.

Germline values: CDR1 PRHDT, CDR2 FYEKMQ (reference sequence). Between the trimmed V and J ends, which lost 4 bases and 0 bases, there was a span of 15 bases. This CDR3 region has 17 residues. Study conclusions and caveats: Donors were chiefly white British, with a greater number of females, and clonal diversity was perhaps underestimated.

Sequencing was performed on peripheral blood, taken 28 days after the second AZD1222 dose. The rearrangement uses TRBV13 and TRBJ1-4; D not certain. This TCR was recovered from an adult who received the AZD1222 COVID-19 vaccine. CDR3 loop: CASSSRWRISTNEKLFF. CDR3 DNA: TGTGCCAGCAGCTCCAGATGGCGGATATCAACTAATGAAAAACTGTTTTTT. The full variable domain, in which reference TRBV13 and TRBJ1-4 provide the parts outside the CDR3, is AAGVIQSPRHLIKEKRETATLKCYPIPRHDTVYWYQQGPGQDPQFLISFYEKMQSDKGSIPDRFSAQQFSDYHSELNMSSLELGDSALYFCASSSRWRISTNEKLFFGSGTQLSVL.